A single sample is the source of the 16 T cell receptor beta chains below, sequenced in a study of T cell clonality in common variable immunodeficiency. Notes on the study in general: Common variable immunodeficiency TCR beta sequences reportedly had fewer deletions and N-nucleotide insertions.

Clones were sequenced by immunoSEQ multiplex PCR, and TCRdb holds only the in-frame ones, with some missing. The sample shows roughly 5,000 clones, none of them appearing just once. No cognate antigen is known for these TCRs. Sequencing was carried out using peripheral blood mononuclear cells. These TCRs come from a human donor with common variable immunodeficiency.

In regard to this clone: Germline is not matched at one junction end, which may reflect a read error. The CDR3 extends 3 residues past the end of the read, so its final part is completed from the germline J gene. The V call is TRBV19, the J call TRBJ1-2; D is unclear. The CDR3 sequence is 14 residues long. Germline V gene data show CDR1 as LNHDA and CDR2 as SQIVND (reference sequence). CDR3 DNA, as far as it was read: TGTGCCAGTAGTATGGCCGGAGGCAACTACGGC. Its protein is CASSMAGGNYG. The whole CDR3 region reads CASSMAGGNYGYTF.

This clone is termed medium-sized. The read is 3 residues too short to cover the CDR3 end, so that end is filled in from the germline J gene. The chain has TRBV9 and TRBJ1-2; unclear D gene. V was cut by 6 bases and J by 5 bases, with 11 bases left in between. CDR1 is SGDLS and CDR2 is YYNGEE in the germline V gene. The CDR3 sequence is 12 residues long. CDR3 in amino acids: CASKDAAYGYTF. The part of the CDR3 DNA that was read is TGTGCCAGCAAAGATGCGGCGTATGGC.

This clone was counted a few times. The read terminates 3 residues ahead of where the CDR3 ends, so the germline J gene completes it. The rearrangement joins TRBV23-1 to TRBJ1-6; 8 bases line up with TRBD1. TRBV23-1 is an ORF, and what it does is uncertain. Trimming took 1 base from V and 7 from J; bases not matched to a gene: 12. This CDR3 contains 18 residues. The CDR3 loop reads CASSQLTGQGQENSPLHF. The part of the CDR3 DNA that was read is TGCGCCAGCAGTCAATTAACCGGACAGGGCCAGGAGAATTCACCC.

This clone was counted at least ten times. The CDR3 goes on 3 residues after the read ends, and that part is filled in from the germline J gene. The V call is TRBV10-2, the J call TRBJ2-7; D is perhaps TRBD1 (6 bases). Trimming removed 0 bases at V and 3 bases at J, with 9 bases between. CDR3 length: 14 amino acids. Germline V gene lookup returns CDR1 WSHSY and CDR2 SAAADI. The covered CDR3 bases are TGCGCCAGCAGTGAGTCGTGGGGGCGCTACGAG. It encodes CASSESWGRYE. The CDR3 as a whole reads CASSESWGRYEQYF.

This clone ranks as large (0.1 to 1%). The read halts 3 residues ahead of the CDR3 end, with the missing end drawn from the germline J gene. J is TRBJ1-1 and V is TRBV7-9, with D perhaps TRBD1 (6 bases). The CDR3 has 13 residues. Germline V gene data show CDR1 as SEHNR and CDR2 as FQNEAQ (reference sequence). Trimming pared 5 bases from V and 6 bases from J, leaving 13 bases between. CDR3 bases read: TGTGCCAGCAGCCTTACACAGGGATCTGAA. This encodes CASSLTQGSE. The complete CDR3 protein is CASSLTQGSEAFF.

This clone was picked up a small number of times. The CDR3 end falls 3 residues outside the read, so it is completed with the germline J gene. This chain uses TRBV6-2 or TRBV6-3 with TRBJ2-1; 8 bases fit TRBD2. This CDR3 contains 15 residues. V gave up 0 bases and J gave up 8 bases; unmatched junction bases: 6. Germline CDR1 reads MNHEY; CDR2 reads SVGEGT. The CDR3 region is CASSYSSGGVDEQFF. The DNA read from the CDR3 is TGTGCCAGCAGTTACTCCAGCGGGGGAGTTGATGAG.

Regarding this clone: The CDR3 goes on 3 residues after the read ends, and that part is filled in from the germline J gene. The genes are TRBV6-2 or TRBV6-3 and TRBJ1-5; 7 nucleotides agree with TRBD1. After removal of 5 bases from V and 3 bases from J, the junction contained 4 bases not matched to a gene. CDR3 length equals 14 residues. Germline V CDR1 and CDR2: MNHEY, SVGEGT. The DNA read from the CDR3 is TGTGCCAGCAGTCTACAGGGGTCCAATCAGCCC. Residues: CASSLQGSNQP. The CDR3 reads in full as CASSLQGSNQPQHF.

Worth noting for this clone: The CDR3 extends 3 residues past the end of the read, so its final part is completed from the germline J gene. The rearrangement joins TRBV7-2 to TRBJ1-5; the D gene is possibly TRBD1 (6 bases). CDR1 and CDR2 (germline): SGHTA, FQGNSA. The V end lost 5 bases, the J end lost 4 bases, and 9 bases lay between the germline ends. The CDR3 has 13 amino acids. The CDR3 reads CASSHDRNQPQHF. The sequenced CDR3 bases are TGTGCCAGCAGCCACGACAGGAATCAGCCC.

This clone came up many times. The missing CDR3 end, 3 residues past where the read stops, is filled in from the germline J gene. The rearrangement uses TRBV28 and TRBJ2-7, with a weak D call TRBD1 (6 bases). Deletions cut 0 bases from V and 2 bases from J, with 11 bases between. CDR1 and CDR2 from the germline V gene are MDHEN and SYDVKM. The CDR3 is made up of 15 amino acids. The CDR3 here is CASSLWTGPTYEQYF. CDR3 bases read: TGTGCCAGCAGTTTATGGACAGGTCCGACCTACGAG.

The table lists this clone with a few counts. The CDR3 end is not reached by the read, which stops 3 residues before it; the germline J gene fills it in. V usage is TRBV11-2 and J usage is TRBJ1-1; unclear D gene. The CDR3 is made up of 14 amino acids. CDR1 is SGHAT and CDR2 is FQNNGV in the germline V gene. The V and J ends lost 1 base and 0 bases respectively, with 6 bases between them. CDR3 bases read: TGTGCCAGCAGCTTAGCTCCGTTGAACACTGAA. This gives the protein CASSLAPLNTE. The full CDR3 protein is CASSLAPLNTEAFF.

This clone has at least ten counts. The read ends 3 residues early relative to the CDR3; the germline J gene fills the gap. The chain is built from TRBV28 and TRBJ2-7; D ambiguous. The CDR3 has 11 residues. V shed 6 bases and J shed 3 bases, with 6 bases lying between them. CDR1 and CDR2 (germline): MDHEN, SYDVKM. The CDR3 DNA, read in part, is TGTGCCAGCAGCTCAGACTACGAG. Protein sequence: CASSSDYE. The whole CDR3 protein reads CASSSDYEQYF.

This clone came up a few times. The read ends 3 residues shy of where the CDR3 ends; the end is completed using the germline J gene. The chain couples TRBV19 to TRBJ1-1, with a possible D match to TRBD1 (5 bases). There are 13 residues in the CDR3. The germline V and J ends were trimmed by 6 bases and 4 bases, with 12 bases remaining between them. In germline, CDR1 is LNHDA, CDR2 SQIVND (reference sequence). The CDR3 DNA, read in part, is TGTGCCAGTAGGGTGGGGGGTGGCACTGAA. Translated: CASRVGGGTE. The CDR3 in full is CASRVGGGTEAFF. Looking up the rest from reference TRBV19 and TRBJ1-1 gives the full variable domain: DGGITQSPKYLFRKEGQNVTLSCEQNLNHDAMYWYRQDPGQGLRLIYYSQIVNDFQKGDIAEGYSVSREKKESFPLTVTSAQKNPTAFYLCASRVGGGTEAFFGQGTRLTVV.

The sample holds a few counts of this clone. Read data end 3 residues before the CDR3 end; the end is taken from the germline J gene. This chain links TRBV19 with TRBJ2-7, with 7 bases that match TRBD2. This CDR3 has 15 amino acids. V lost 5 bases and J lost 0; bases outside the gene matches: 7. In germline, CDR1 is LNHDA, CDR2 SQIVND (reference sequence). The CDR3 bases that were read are TGTGCCAGTAGTTGGTCGCGGGGGAGCTCCTACGAG. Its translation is CASSWSRGSSYE. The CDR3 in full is CASSWSRGSSYEQYF.

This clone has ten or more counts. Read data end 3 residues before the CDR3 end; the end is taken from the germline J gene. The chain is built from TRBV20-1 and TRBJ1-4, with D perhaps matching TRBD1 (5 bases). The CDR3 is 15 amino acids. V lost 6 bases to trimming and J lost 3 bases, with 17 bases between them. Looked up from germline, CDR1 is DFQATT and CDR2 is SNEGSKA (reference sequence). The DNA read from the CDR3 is TGCAGTGCCCAAGGACAACCTCGTTCTAATGAAAAA. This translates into CSAQGQPRSNEK. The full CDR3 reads CSAQGQPRSNEKLFF.

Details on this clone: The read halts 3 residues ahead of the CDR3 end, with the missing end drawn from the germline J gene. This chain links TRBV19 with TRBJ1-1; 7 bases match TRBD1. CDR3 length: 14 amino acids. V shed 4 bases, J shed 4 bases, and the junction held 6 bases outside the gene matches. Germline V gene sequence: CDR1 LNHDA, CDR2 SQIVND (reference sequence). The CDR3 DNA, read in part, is TGTGCCAGTAGTAACGACAGGGCGGGCACTGAA. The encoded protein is CASSNDRAGTE. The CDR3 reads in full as CASSNDRAGTEAFF.

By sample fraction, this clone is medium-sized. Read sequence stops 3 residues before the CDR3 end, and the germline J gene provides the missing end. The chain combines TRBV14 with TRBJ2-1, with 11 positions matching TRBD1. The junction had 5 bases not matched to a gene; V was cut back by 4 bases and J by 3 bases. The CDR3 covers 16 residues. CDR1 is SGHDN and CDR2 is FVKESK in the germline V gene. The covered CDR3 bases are TGTGCCAGCAGCCCAGCGGGACAGGGGGTCTACAATGAG. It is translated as CASSPAGQGVYNE. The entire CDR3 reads CASSPAGQGVYNEQFF.